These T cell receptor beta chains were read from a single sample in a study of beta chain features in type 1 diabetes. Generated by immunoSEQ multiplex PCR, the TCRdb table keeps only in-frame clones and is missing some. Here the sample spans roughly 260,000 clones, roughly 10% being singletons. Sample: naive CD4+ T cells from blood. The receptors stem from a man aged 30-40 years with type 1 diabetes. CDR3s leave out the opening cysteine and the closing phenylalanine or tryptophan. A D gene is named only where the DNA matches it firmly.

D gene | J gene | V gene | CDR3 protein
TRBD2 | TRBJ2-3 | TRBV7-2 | ASRAGGAGTQY
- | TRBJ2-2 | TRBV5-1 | ASSLVSVSYTRQNTGELF
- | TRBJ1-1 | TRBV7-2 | ASSLYGKIEAF
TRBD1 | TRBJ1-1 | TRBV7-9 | ASSLGQGNTEAF
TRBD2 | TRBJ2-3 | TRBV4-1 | ASSRGAAGDTDTQY
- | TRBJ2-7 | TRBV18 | ASSPRQRGYEQY
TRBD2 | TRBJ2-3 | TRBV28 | ASSLGGGNTQY
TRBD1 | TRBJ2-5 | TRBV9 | ASSVNIGTGKETQY
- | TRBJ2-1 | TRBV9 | ASSVAPSAANEQF
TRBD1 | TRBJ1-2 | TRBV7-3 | ASSSDRQGGGYT
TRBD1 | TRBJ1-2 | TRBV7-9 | ASSPQPGTGTYT
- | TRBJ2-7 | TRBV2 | ASSDRSDGQY
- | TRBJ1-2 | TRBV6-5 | ASSRRDHGDYGYT
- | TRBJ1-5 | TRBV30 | AWSVLDSNQPQH
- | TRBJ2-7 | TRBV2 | ASSEMGPAGYEQY
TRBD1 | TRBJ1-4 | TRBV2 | ARAQGADEKLF
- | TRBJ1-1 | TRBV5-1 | ASSLEGGPNTEAF
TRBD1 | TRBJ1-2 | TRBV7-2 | ASSGVTGLGYT
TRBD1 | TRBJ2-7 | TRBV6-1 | ASSPWDSLYEQY
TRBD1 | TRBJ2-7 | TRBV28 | ASRGDRGGNEQY
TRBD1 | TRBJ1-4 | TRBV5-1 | ASSVSGQGEKLF
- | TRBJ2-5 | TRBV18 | ASSPSGLGETQY
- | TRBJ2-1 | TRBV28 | ASRAGYNEQF
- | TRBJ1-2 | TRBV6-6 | ASSRPPGYGYT
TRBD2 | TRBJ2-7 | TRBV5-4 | ASSFPGTSGGDTYEQY
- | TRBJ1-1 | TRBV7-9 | ASSLAANTEAF
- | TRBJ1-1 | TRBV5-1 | ASSSGGTNTEAF
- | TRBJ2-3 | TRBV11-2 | ASSLRLTTDTQY
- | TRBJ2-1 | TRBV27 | ASSLFPPLYSSYNEQF
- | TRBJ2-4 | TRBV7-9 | ASSPQQGGIQY
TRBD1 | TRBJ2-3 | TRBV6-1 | ASSARTGGTDTQY
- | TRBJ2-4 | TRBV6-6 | ASSFGIQY
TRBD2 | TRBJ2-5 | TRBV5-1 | ASSKAGDQETQY
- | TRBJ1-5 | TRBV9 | ASSVGSGTLPQH